Presented here are 11 T cell receptor beta chains from one specimen sequenced in a study of cytomegalovirus exposure and HLA in healthy donors (TCRdb year 2017). Library preparation was by the immunoSEQ multiplex PCR assay. The multiplex PCR relied on a mix of 60 forward primers for TCR Vbeta segments and 13 reverse primers for TCR Jbeta segments. TCRdb holds this immuneACCESS table with in-frame rearrangements only. Some clones are missing; in checked studies, unresolved V genes explain under half, and the rest has no known cause. The sample yields 140,000 to 150,000 clones; roughly 80% were counted once. Approximately 4.2% of the sample lies in the top ten. Sequencing was performed on PBMCs. These receptors were obtained from a woman aged 35 to 49 in good health and CMV-seropositive.

The V call is TRBV2, the J call TRBJ2-7; 8 nucleotides align to TRBD1. The CDR3 covers 16 residues. CDR1 is SNHLY and CDR2 is FYNNEI in the germline V gene. Unmatched junction bases numbered 11, after V lost 3 bases and J lost 4 bases. CDR3 loop: CASSERTGPVQYEQYF. Here the CDR3 DNA reads TGTGCCAGCAGTGAGAGGACAGGGCCTGTACAATACGAGCAGTACTTC.

The chain combines TRBV19 with TRBJ2-1; D is unresolved. The CDR3 spans 13 residues. V gave up 5 bases and J gave up 9 bases, with 14 bases separating them. In germline, CDR1 is LNHDA, CDR2 SQIVND (reference sequence). CDR3 nucleotides: TGTGCCAGTAGTCCTTCTAGAGAAGGTGAGCAGTTCTTC. It specifies CASSPSREGEQFF.

This clone was seen a few times. The rearrangement uses TRBV18 and TRBJ2-5, with D possibly TRBD2 on 5 matching bases. Looked up from germline, CDR1 is KGHSH and CDR2 is LQKENI. CDR3 size: 13 residues. V lost 0 bases and J lost 5, with 7 bases in between. CDR3 protein: CASSPPGGETQYF. In DNA, the CDR3 is TGTGCCAGCTCACCACCGGGCGGGGAGACCCAGTACTTC.

J is TRBJ2-7 and V is TRBV30; the match to TRBD1 covers 7 bases. V lost 1 base and J lost 5; bases outside the gene matches: 8. Germline V CDR1 and CDR2: GTSNPN, SVGIG (reference sequence). The CDR3 extends over 14 amino acids. CDR3 in amino acids: CAWSEPDRAHEQYF. DNA for the CDR3: TGTGCCTGGAGTGAACCCGACAGGGCCCACGAGCAGTACTTC. Using reference TRBV30 and TRBJ2-7 for the parts outside the CDR3, the full variable domain is SQTIHQWPATLVQPVGSPLSLECTVEGTSNPNLYWYRQAAGRGLQLLFYSVGIGQISSEVPQNLSASRPQDRQFILSSKKLLLSDSGFYLCAWSEPDRAHEQYFGPGTRLTVT.

This chain connects TRBV2 to TRBJ2-7, with D possibly being TRBD1 (5 bases). CDR1 is SNHLY, CDR2 FYNNEI, per germline. V gave up 7 bases and J gave up 2 bases, with 18 bases separating them. This CDR3 has 15 residues. The CDR3 loop is CASIKDTSMAYEQYF. CDR3 coding DNA: TGTGCCAGCATCAAGGACACATCTATGGCCTACGAGCAGTACTTC.

This chain uses TRBV2 with TRBJ1-5; 7 positions agree with TRBD1. The length of the CDR3 is 14 residues. V lost 5 bases and J lost 3; bases outside the gene matches: 4. Germline CDR1 is SNHLY and CDR2 is FYNNEI. The CDR3 DNA reads as TGTGCCAGCAGTTGGGGGACAGTCAATCAGCCCCAGCATTTT. This translates into CASSWGTVNQPQHF.

The V call is TRBV28, the J call TRBJ2-5, with a weak D call TRBD1 (5 bases). Trimming removed 5 bases from V and 5 bases from J, with 18 bases in between. This CDR3 region has 15 residues. Looked up from germline, CDR1 is MDHEN and CDR2 is SYDVKM. CDR3 loop: CASSPPGMGGETQYF. CDR3 coding DNA: TGTGCCAGCAGTCCCCCAGGGATGGGTGGGGAGACCCAGTACTTC.

The chain is built from TRBV9 and TRBJ1-3; 7 nucleotides agree with TRBD1. The CDR3 loop spans 15 amino acids. Germline CDR1 and CDR2: SGDLS and YYNGEE. Trimming at V came to 0 bases and at J to 4 bases, leaving 4 bases not matched to a gene. The CDR3 coding sequence is TGTGCCAGCAGCGTAGCCGGGACAGTCGGAAACACCATATATTTT. It is translated as CASSVAGTVGNTIYF. The variable domain in full, with the rest retrieved from reference TRBV9 and TRBJ1-3, is DSGVTQTPKHLITATGQRVTLRCSPRSGDLSVYWYQQSLDQGLQFLIQYYNGEERAKGNILERFSAQQFPDLHSELNLSSLELGDSALYFCASSVAGTVGNTIYFGEGSWLTVV.

The rearrangement uses TRBV25-1 and TRBJ2-5; D unclear. The V gene lost 4 bases and the J gene lost 5 bases, with 5 bases spanning the gap. This CDR3 is built from 11 residues. Germline V gene lookup returns CDR1 MGHDK and CDR2 SYGVNS. In nucleotides, the CDR3 is TGTGCCAGCAGTGTAGTGGAGACCCAGTACTTC. Translation gives CASSVVETQYF.

The V call is TRBV4-2, the J call TRBJ2-6; D not certain. CDR3 length: 15 amino acids. With 5 bases removed from V and 0 bases from J, the gap between germline ends came to 8 bases. Germline loops: CDR1 LGHNA, CDR2 YNFKEQ. Here the CDR3 DNA reads TGTGCCAGCAGCGTACAAACCTCTGGGGCCAACGTCCTGACTTTC. Translation gives CASSVQTSGANVLTF.

The chain recombines TRBV19 with TRBJ2-3; 7 nucleotides agree with TRBD2. Germline assignment: CDR1 LNHDA and CDR2 SQIVND (reference sequence). Trimming at V came to 5 bases and at J to 2 bases, leaving 4 bases not matched to a gene. The CDR3 is 14 residues long. CDR3 sequence (DNA): TGTGCCAGTAGTCCAAGCGGGGTCACAGATACGCAGTATTTT. Its translation is CASSPSGVTDTQYF.